This T cell receptor (beta chain) was identified during a study of early T cells in non-severe SARS-CoV-2 infection. About the study: Unpaired chains resulted from sequencing bulk RNA of unsorted whole blood. Study-level results: There was a bias toward anti-spike CD8 responses in VDJdb matching, which missed private and CD4 specificities.

Trimming left V 3 bases short and J 6 bases short, with 13 bases between. This CDR3 has 14 amino acids. From germline, CDR1 is MNHEY and CDR2 SMNVEV (reference sequence). There are a few counts of this clonotype. Its antigen is undetermined. Molecules of cDNA were individually given unique molecular identifiers that were attached to them. TCRdb re-called the 5' RACE reads through MiXCR, storing one row per CDR3 protein. This table has fewer than 65,000 distinct CDR3 sequences, approximately 9.9% appearing once. The sequencing sample was made of whole blood. The sequence was collected from an adult who was a healthcare worker with PCR-confirmed SARS-CoV-2 infection or an uninfected control (not recorded which). V usage is TRBV27 and J usage is TRBJ2-3; tentatively, D is TRBD1 or TRBD2 (5 bases each). CDR3 sequence reads: CASSFGGFFDTQYF. In DNA form, the CDR3 reads TGTGCCAGCAGTTTTGGGGGATTCTTTGATACGCAGTATTTT.